This note documents a single T cell receptor (beta chain) sequence. Its antigen is still unknown. The germline CDR1 and CDR2 sequences are SGHNT and YYREEE (reference sequence). With 6 bases clipped from V and 3 bases from J, the junction kept 8 bases outside the gene matches. CDR3 length equals 14 residues. This record belongs to a study of T cell responses to AZD1222 COVID-19 vaccine. Findings and caveats of the study: Baseline serology detected seropositivity in only five to seven AZD1222 recipients. Donors skewed white British and female; clonal diversity was possibly underestimated. Spike-specific TCR breadth and depth went up after people got two AZD1222 doses.

The data were produced by immunoSEQ multiplex PCR, yet TCRdb's version contains in-frame clones alone and is incomplete. Of over 75,000 clones in the sample, roughly 85% were seen once. The sequence derives from an adult who received the AZD1222 COVID-19 vaccine. The sequenced sample was peripheral blood, obtained 28 days after the second AZD1222 dose. This rearrangement joins TRBV5-4 to TRBJ2-5, with 7 bases aligning to TRBD1. The CDR3 DNA reads as TGTGCCAGCAACCGGGACAGTCGAGAAGAGACCCAGTACTTC. The encoded protein is CASNRDSREETQYF.